Reported below is one T cell receptor (beta chain). Its ends do not fully match the called genes, so a read error is possible. This CDR3 comprises 12 residues. CDR1 LGHDT and CDR2 YNNKEL come from the germline V gene (reference sequence). This specimen comes from a study of blood T cell repertoires in COVID-19. On the study more broadly: The samples span acute and convalescent COVID-19 from the United States, Italy and Spain. PBMCs, B-cell-depleted T cells, or T cells were the source of the cDNA or gDNA that made up the material.

Original analysis: Reference gene primer amplification in the assay estimated nucleated cell counts. Generated by immunoSEQ multiplex PCR, the TCRdb table keeps only in-frame clones and is missing some. D and trimming were read from the DNA, whereas the V and J calls and clone size are those reported in that table. The sample has some 150,000 clones, approximately 80% seen once; the top ten hold about 6.8%. Sequenced: peripheral blood. This receptor was taken from a woman aged 45-65 years in a cohort sampled during active or convalescent COVID-19. V usage is TRBV3-1 (or the pseudogene TRBV3-2) and J usage is TRBJ2-1; 7 positions agree with TRBD2. The CDR3 region is CASGVQRDDQFF. The CDR3, as DNA: TGTGCCAGCGGGGTTCAGCGGGATGATCAGTTCTTC.